The 25 T cell receptor beta chains listed next were all sequenced from one sample in a study of CD8 T cells in ankylosing spondylitis. Whole-study findings and limits: A TCR beta motif of fewer than ten highly homologous variants seemed to mark ankylosing spondylitis blood.

The antigens for these receptors are not known. TCRdb itself ran the 5' RACE reads through MiXCR, one entry per CDR3 protein. Of about 340,000 distinct CDR3 sequences in the sample, around 7.6% were seen once. Sequenced: blood, either unsorted or a sorted T cell fraction (not recorded which). Every receptor here comes from a male donor with ankylosing spondylitis.

This clonotype was counted at least ten times. The rearrangement links TRBV27 to TRBJ2-2, with unresolved D. This CDR3 has 12 residues. V was pared by 3 bases and J by 6 bases, with 5 bases between. Looked up from germline, CDR1 is MNHEY and CDR2 is SMNVEV (reference sequence). Written as DNA, the CDR3 is TGTGCCAGCAGTTTTTCCTCCGGGGAGCTGTTTTTT. The encoded protein is CASSFSSGELFF.

The chain employs TRBV2 and TRBJ2-2; a weak D match, TRBD2 (6 bases). Trimming pared 2 bases from V and 3 bases from J, leaving 13 bases between. Germline CDR1 reads SNHLY; CDR2 reads FYNNEI. The CDR3 is 16 residues long. The CDR3 spells CASSEFRAGHTGELFF. CDR3 sequence (DNA): TGTGCCAGCAGTGAATTTAGAGCGGGTCACACCGGGGAGCTGTTTTTT.

This clonotype was seen only a few times. This sequence joins TRBV19 and TRBJ2-3, with 9 positions matching TRBD2. V dropped 1 base and J dropped 0; count of bases not matched to a gene: 5. Germline CDR1 reads LNHDA; CDR2 reads SQIVND (reference sequence). This CDR3 is built from 17 residues. The DNA for the CDR3 is TGTGCCAGTAGTATAGCCGGGACTAGCAGGAGCACAGATACGCAGTATTTT. Its translation is CASSIAGTSRSTDTQYF.

In this sample, this clonotype turned up many times. The CDR3: CASSHRSGGAGQPQHF. Here the CDR3 DNA reads TGCGCCAGCAGCCATAGATCGGGGGGCGCAGGTCAGCCCCAGCATTTT. The chain has TRBV4-1 and TRBJ1-5; perhaps TRBD1 as D (6 bases). The length of the CDR3 is 16 residues. V gave up 3 bases and J gave up 6 bases, with 18 bases separating them. Looked up from germline, CDR1 is MGHRA and CDR2 is YSYEKL.

This clonotype was seen ten or more times. The genes are TRBV5-5 and TRBJ2-2; D tentatively fits TRBD1 or TRBD2 (5 bases each). Between the trimmed V and J ends, which lost 4 bases and 0 bases, there was a span of 13 bases. From germline, CDR1 is SGHKS and CDR2 YYEKEE (reference sequence). This CDR3 has 16 residues. CDR3 coding DNA: TGTGCCAGCAGCCAGAATGGGGGAGCGAACACCGGGGAGCTGTTTTTT. Its protein product is CASSQNGGANTGELFF.

This sequence joins TRBV7-9 and TRBJ1-2; possible D gene TRBD1, 5 bases. The CDR3 runs 13 residues. V shed 3 bases and J shed 7 bases, with 12 bases lying between them. Germline CDR1 reads SEHNR; CDR2 reads FQNEAQ (reference sequence). The DNA of the CDR3 is TGTGCCAGCAGCTTTTTGACAGCTTCTGGCTACACCTTC. Its translation is CASSFLTASGYTF.

This clonotype has just a few counts. This chain joins TRBV7-9 and TRBJ2-1; D unresolved. The CDR3 has 12 amino acids. Germline loops: CDR1 SEHNR, CDR2 FQNEAQ (reference sequence). V was trimmed by 1 base and J by 9 bases, leaving 7 bases between them. In DNA, the CDR3 is TGTGCCAGCAGCTTAGGGGCCCCTGAGCAGTTCTTC. It translates to CASSLGAPEQFF.

V is TRBV7-8 and J is TRBJ2-2; maybe TRBD1 (5 bases). From germline, CDR1 is SGHVS and CDR2 FQNEAQ. Between the trimmed V and J ends, which lost 1 base and 0 bases, there was a span of 12 bases. The CDR3 length is 17 residues. The CDR3 region is CASSLVVREANTGELFF. The CDR3 DNA reads TGTGCCAGCAGCTTAGTGGTCAGGGAAGCGAACACCGGGGAGCTGTTTTTT. Drawing the rest from reference TRBV7-8 and TRBJ2-2, the complete variable domain is GAGVSQSPRYKVAKRGQDVALRCDPISGHVSLFWYQQALGQGPEFLTYFQNEAQLDKSGLPSDRFFAERPEGSVSTLKIQRTQQEDSAVYLCASSLVVREANTGELFFGEGSRLTVL.

Concerning this clonotype: The junction does not match germline at one end; this may be a read error. This sequence joins TRBV5-1 and TRBJ2-1, with D perhaps matching TRBD2 (6 bases). The CDR3 totals 17 residues. Germline V gene data show CDR1 as SGHRS and CDR2 as YFSETQ. The CDR3 loop is CASSLGPGSRSSNEQFF. CDR3 DNA sequence: TGCGCCAGCAGCTTGGGGCCCGGGAGTAGGTCCTCCAATGAGCAGTTCTTC. The full variable domain, its missing parts supplied by reference TRBV5-1 and TRBJ2-1, is KAGVTQTPRYLIKTRGQQVTLSCSPISGHRSVSWYQQTPGQGLQFLFEYFSETQRNKGNFPGRFSGRQFSNSRSEMNVSTLELGDSALYLCASSLGPGSRSSNEQFFGPGTRLTVL.

This clonotype has more than one count but fewer than ten. The rearrangement uses TRBV5-1 and TRBJ2-3; D unresolved. CDR1 and CDR2 from the germline V gene are SGHRS and YFSETQ. V was cut by 4 bases and J by 1 base, with 13 bases left in between. The length of the CDR3 is 15 residues. The CDR3 sequence is CASSPPAGRTDTQYF. Here the CDR3 DNA reads TGCGCCAGCAGCCCCCCGGCCGGTCGCACAGATACGCAGTATTTT.

This clonotype was found a few times. CDR3 in amino acids: CASSHGQDSEAFF. The DNA of the CDR3 is TGTGCCAGCAGCCACGGACAGGACTCTGAAGCTTTCTTT. The rearrangement uses TRBV11-3 and TRBJ1-1; 7 nucleotides align to TRBD1. J lost 6 bases, V lost 5 bases, and 6 bases had no gene match. CDR3 length: 13 amino acids. CDR1 and CDR2 (germline): SGHNT, YENEEA.

This clonotype showed up just a few times. The gene calls are TRBV12-3 or TRBV12-4 and TRBJ2-6, with D possibly being TRBD2 (5 bases). This CDR3 is 15 amino acids long. CDR3 loop: CGVLGNPPGANVLTF. CDR3 DNA sequence: TGTGGGGTCCTCGGGAACCCGCCTGGGGCCAACGTCCTGACTTTC.

This clonotype was counted between two and nine times. CDR3 nucleotides: TGTGCCAGCAGTCTCTTTGAGGGGGCAGGGGGAATGGGCGGCTACACCTTC. It is translated as CASSLFEGAGGMGGYTF. V and J are TRBV6-1 and TRBJ1-2; 7 bases are a match to TRBD1. The V and J ends lost 5 bases and 8 bases, in that order; junction bases with no gene match: 20. There are 17 residues in the CDR3. The germline CDR1 and CDR2 sequences are MNHNS and SASEGT.

V gene TRBV20-1 combines with J gene TRBJ1-4, with no clear D. Germline V gene sequence: CDR1 DFQATT, CDR2 SNEGSKA (reference sequence). The V end was cut by 6 bases, the J end by 7 bases, with 9 bases between. CDR3 size: 11 residues. The CDR3 DNA follows: TGCAGTGCATGGGCCTCTGAAAAACTGTTTTTT. The encoded protein is CSAWASEKLFF.

This clonotype was recorded many times. The chain has TRBV12-3 or TRBV12-4 and TRBJ1-1; tentatively, D is TRBD1 (6 bases). The CDR3 contains 13 residues. V was shortened by 6 bases and J by 4 bases, with 12 bases between the two germline ends. The CDR3 bases are TGTGCCAGCAGCAACAACAGGGTCACTGAAGCTTTCTTT. Encoded protein: CASSNNRVTEAFF.

The table lists this clonotype with a few counts. V is TRBV7-8 and J is TRBJ2-1; 15 bases are a match to TRBD2. This CDR3 is 18 amino acids long. Trimming cost V 5 bases and J 7 bases; bases outside gene matches: 12. Germline CDR1 reads SGHVS; CDR2 reads FQNEAQ. The CDR3 spells CASSPGLAGGAFWNEQFF. CDR3 nucleotides: TGTGCCAGCAGCCCCGGACTAGCGGGAGGGGCCTTCTGGAATGAGCAGTTCTTC.

The table lists this clonotype with a few counts. This could be a read error, since a much larger clone is one nucleotide away. J is TRBJ2-2 and V is TRBV5-5, with 9 bases that match TRBD1. The trim removed 4 bases at V and 4 bases at J, leaving 2 bases unmatched. CDR1 and CDR2 (germline): SGHKS, YYEKEE (reference sequence). This CDR3 has 14 amino acids. The CDR3 spells CASSRDRATGELFF. The DNA of the CDR3 is TGTGCCAGCAGCCGGGACAGGGCCACCGGGGAGCTGTTTTTT. The whole variable domain, remainder taken from reference TRBV5-5 and TRBJ2-2, is DAGVTQSPTHLIKTRGQQVTLRCSPISGHKSVSWYQQVLGQGPQFIFQYYEKEERGRGNFPDRFSARQFPNYSSELNVNALLLGDSALYLCASSRDRATGELFFGEGSRLTVL.

J is TRBJ2-1 and V is TRBV12-3 or TRBV12-4, with 10 nucleotides matching TRBD2. V was clipped by 4 bases and J by 0 bases; unmatched bases: 6. This CDR3 is 17 amino acids long. In nucleotides, the CDR3 is TGTGCCAGCAGTTCGAAGCGGGAGGGTTTCTCCTACAATGAGCAGTTCTTC. Amino acid sequence: CASSSKREGFSYNEQFF.

A few counts support this clonotype. The gene calls are TRBV5-5 and TRBJ2-1; tentatively, D is TRBD1 or TRBD2 (5 bases each). The V gene lost 7 bases and the J gene lost 10 bases, with 12 bases spanning the gap. The CDR3 length is 11 residues. Germline CDR1 SGHKS, CDR2 YYEKEE (reference sequence). The CDR3 DNA sequence: TGTGCCAGCCGTAAGGGACGCGAGCAGTTCTTC. This translates into CASRKGREQFF.

Ten or more counts support this clonotype. The chain employs TRBV7-2 and TRBJ1-5; D not resolved. Germline CDR1 is SGHTA and CDR2 is FQGNSA. The length of the CDR3 is 15 residues. V was cut by 1 base and J by 0 bases, with 7 bases left in between. CDR3 sequence (DNA): TGTGCCAGCAGCTTAGTTCAGAATAGCAATCAGCCCCAGCATTTT. Its translation is CASSLVQNSNQPQHF.

The sample holds a few counts of this clonotype. The gene calls are TRBV20-1 and TRBJ1-3, with unresolved D. The germline V and J ends were trimmed by 3 bases and 5 bases, with 8 bases remaining between them. CDR3 length: 12 residues. CDR1 is DFQATT and CDR2 is SNEGSKA in the germline V gene (reference sequence). CDR3: CSASGLRNTIYF. Written as DNA, the CDR3 is TGCAGTGCTAGCGGCCTGCGAAACACCATATATTTT.

The CDR3 nucleotides read TGCGCCAGCAGCCAAGTCCCCTCTGGGCACACAGATACGCAGTATTTT. This gives the protein CASSQVPSGHTDTQYF. The chain couples TRBV4-1 to TRBJ2-3; unclear D gene. This CDR3 has 16 residues. CDR1 is MGHRA, CDR2 YSYEKL, per germline. V lost 1 base to trimming and J lost 2 bases, with 13 bases between them.

This clonotype was observed a few times. The rearrangement joins TRBV2 to TRBJ1-2; D uncertain. Germline lookup yields CDR1 SNHLY and CDR2 FYNNEI. The V and J ends lost 4 bases and 4 bases respectively, with 7 bases between them. This CDR3 has 12 residues. As DNA, the CDR3 is TGTGCCAGCAGTGTGGCGGGCTATGGCTACACCTTC. Translating gives CASSVAGYGYTF.

This clonotype showed up many times. The chain links TRBV5-5 to TRBJ1-5; unclear D gene. In germline, CDR1 is SGHKS, CDR2 YYEKEE (reference sequence). The CDR3 spans 13 residues. Deletions cut 2 bases from V and 6 bases from J, with 9 bases between. The CDR3 is CASSFKAGQPQHF. The CDR3 DNA is TGTGCCAGCAGCTTTAAAGCGGGTCAGCCCCAGCATTTT.

The chain carries TRBV24-1 and TRBJ2-1; 14 bases match TRBD2. The CDR3 runs to 15 residues. Germline V CDR1 and CDR2: KGHDR, SFDVKD. The V segment lost 8 bases and the J segment 10 bases; nucleotides outside the gene matches: 9. The CDR3 DNA is TGTGCCACCACCTCCGGGACTAGCGGGAGTCACGAGCAGTTCTTC. Translating it yields CATTSGTSGSHEQFF.